This T cell receptor (beta chain) appears in the sequencing data of a study of CD8+ T cells in alopecia areata. Treatment: oral pan-JAK inhibitor, 5-10 mg twice daily. In each case, RNA was isolated and then reverse transcribed into cDNA as the sequencing template. TCRdb's table, derived via immunoSEQ multiplex PCR, lists solely in-frame clones and lacks some. This table holds 100,000 to 120,000 clones, roughly three fifths found once. The CDR3 spans 15 residues. Per the germline V gene, CDR1 is SGHRS and CDR2 is YFSETQ. V lost 4 bases to trimming and J lost 4 bases; unmatched junction nucleotides: 4.

The sample was CD4+ T cells sorted from blood, taken at week 24, from a patient treated with tofacitinib. This sequence originates from a human donor with alopecia areata. The chain links TRBV5-1 to TRBJ2-3; 12 bases fit TRBD1. The CDR3 DNA follows: TGCGCCAGCAGCCGGGACAGGGGGCGGGCAGATACGCAGTATTTT. Translated: CASSRDRGRADTQYF.